One sample yielded the 27 T cell receptor beta chains listed below, sequenced in a study of beta chain features in type 1 diabetes (dated 2018 in TCRdb). Receptor libraries were prepared by the immunoSEQ multiplex PCR assay. The entire amount of isolated RNA was reverse transcribed using the High Capacity cDNA Reverse Transcription Kit, so the sequenced TCRB transcripts were expressed ones. The table was pulled from immuneACCESS by TCRdb, which kept in-frame rearrangements only. Such tables lose some clones; where checked, under half of the loss comes from unresolved V genes, and the rest has no known cause. In all, the sample holds about 240,000 clones, and 25% to 30% of those were seen once. The top ten constitute 3.5% to 4% of the sample. The material sequenced was central memory CD4+ T cells from blood. These receptors all come from a man aged 25 to 40 in good health.

The chain uses TRBV25-1 and TRBJ2-5; no reliable D call. The CDR3 consists of 14 residues. Per germline, CDR1 MGHDK and CDR2 SYGVNS. The V gene lost 3 bases and the J gene lost 4 bases, with 12 bases spanning the gap. CDR3 sequence (DNA): TGTGCCAGCAGTGATGCGCATACGTCAGAGACCCAGTACTTC. Its translation is CASSDAHTSETQYF.

The gene calls are TRBV6-4 and TRBJ2-2; D remains ambiguous. The V gene lost 3 bases and the J gene lost 2 bases, with 7 bases spanning the gap. This CDR3 region has 14 residues. Looked up from germline, CDR1 is MRHNA and CDR2 is SNTAGT. CDR3 sequence reads: CASSETANTGELFF. The CDR3 coding sequence is TGTGCCAGCAGTGAAACAGCTAACACCGGGGAGCTGTTTTTT.

The J gene is TRBJ2-5, the V gene TRBV29-1; 7 bases map to TRBD2. CDR3 length: 13 residues. V gave up 5 bases and J gave up 4 bases; unmatched junction bases: 7. Germline values: CDR1 SQVTM, CDR2 ANQGSEA. This CDR3 is CSVTGLVGETQYF. CDR3 DNA sequence: TGCAGCGTTACTGGACTAGTGGGAGAGACCCAGTACTTC.

This clone has just a few counts. The chain employs TRBV4-3 and TRBJ2-3; perhaps TRBD2 as D (6 bases). Trimming shortened V by 4 bases and J by 1 base, and 12 bases separated the two germline ends. The CDR3 length is 15 residues. Germline CDR1 and CDR2: LGHNA and YSLEER. The CDR3 here is CASSLEASGTDTQYF. The CDR3 DNA is TGCGCCAGCAGCCTTGAGGCTAGCGGCACAGATACGCAGTATTTT.

This clone has just a few counts. The genes are TRBV10-3 and TRBJ2-7; 8 bases map to TRBD2. J gave up 6 bases and V 3 bases, and 7 bases lay outside the gene matches. The CDR3 is made up of 14 amino acids. Germline V gene lookup returns CDR1 ENHRY and CDR2 SYGVKD. Here the CDR3 reads CAISEAGDQGEQYF. The CDR3 DNA reads TGTGCCATCAGTGAAGCGGGAGATCAGGGCGAGCAGTACTTC.

The V call is TRBV7-6, the J call TRBJ2-5; 12 nucleotides match TRBD2. Per the germline V gene, CDR1 is SGHVS and CDR2 is FNYEAQ. This CDR3 has 16 residues. With 5 bases clipped from V and 3 bases from J, the junction kept 7 bases outside the gene matches. CDR3 region: CASSPSRTSGKETQYF. In DNA form, the CDR3 reads TGTGCCAGCAGCCCAAGCCGGACTAGCGGGAAAGAGACCCAGTACTTC. Combining the CDR3 with reference TRBV7-6 and TRBJ2-5 gives the whole variable domain GAGVSQSPRYKVTKRGQDVALRCDPISGHVSLYWYRQALGQGPEFLTYFNYEAQQDKSGLPNDRFSAERPEGSISTLTIQRTEQRDSAMYRCASSPSRTSGKETQYFGPGTRLLVL.

The J gene is TRBJ2-1, the V gene TRBV7-2; the match to TRBD2 covers 9 bases. The CDR3 is 15 amino acids. Trimming cost V 3 bases and J 7 bases; bases outside gene matches: 7. Germline lookup yields CDR1 SGHTA and CDR2 FQGNSA. CDR3 in amino acids: CASSFSGTSSNEQFF. CDR3 DNA: TGTGCCAGCAGCTTCTCCGGGACTAGCAGTAATGAGCAGTTCTTC.

In this sample, this clone turned up once. This sequence joins TRBV6-5 and TRBJ2-3, with 10 bases lining up with TRBD1. The CDR3 covers 15 residues. Losses at the gene ends were 6 bases for V and 8 bases for J; bases not matched to a gene: 11. CDR1 MNHEY and CDR2 SVGAGI come from the germline V gene. The CDR3 bases are TGTGCCAGCAGACCTCCCGGGACAGGGGATGGTACGCAGTATTTT. Residues: CASRPPGTGDGTQYF.

The rearrangement joins TRBV15 to TRBJ2-3, with D uncertain. V shed 3 bases and J shed 5 bases, with 12 bases lying between them. There are 14 residues in the CDR3. CDR1 and CDR2 from the germline V gene are LNHNV and YYDKDF (reference sequence). CDR3 residues: CATSRTRSQDTQYF. CDR3 nucleotide sequence: TGTGCCACCAGCAGGACCCGAAGTCAAGATACGCAGTATTTT.

The CDR3 DNA reads TGTGCCAGCTCACCATTTAATGTTGAGCAGTTCTTC. It is translated as CASSPFNVEQFF. V usage is TRBV18 and J usage is TRBJ2-1; no firm D call. This CDR3 spans 12 amino acids. Trimming stripped 2 bases from V and 9 bases from J, with 8 bases between. Germline CDR1 KGHSH, CDR2 LQKENI.

This clone was recorded at least ten times. The chain recombines TRBV5-4 with TRBJ2-4; D is undetermined. The CDR3 has 14 amino acids. CDR1 is SGHNT, CDR2 YYREEE, per germline (reference sequence). V was trimmed by 3 bases and J by 0 bases, leaving 7 bases between them. The chain's CDR3 is CASSSLGAKNIQYF. The CDR3 region has the DNA TGTGCCAGCAGCTCCCTGGGAGCCAAAAACATTCAGTACTTC.

A few counts support this clone. The genes are TRBV6-5 and TRBJ1-2; D not resolved. CDR3 length: 12 residues. The V gene lost 7 bases and the J gene lost 6 bases, with 12 bases spanning the gap. Looked up from germline, CDR1 is MNHEY and CDR2 is SVGAGI. The CDR3 coding sequence is TGTGCCAGCACCCCTGGCCTAGATGGCTACACCTTC. Its translation is CASTPGLDGYTF.

V and J are TRBV29-1 and TRBJ2-7; D gene unclear. CDR1 is SQVTM, CDR2 ANQGSEA, per germline. Between the trimmed V and J ends, which lost 6 bases and 5 bases, there was a span of 17 bases. The CDR3 covers 13 residues. CDR3 DNA sequence: TGCAGCGTCCGAGAAAGACGGGCCAACGAGCAGTACTTC. Protein: CSVRERRANEQYF.

This chain links TRBV30 with TRBJ2-5, with D possibly being TRBD1 (6 bases). Germline V gene data show CDR1 as GTSNPN and CDR2 as SVGIG (reference sequence). The CDR3 extends over 14 amino acids. Trimming shortened V by 0 bases and J by 4 bases, and 12 bases separated the two germline ends. The CDR3 DNA reads as TGTGCCTGGAGTGTTCAGGGGTCGGGAGAGACCCAGTACTTC. It specifies CAWSVQGSGETQYF. Looking up the rest from reference TRBV30 and TRBJ2-5 gives the full variable domain: SQTIHQWPATLVQPVGSPLSLECTVEGTSNPNLYWYRQAAGRGLQLLFYSVGIGQISSEVPQNLSASRPQDRQFILSSKKLLLSDSGFYLCAWSVQGSGETQYFGPGTRLLVL.

The rearrangement links TRBV15 to TRBJ1-2, with D unresolved. Germline V gives CDR1 LNHNV, CDR2 YYDKDF (reference sequence). The CDR3 sequence is 14 residues long. V shed 5 bases and J shed 8 bases, with 18 bases lying between them. The CDR3 spells CATSGHGSVGGYTF. The CDR3 DNA is TGTGCCACCAGCGGCCATGGTAGCGTAGGAGGCTACACCTTC.

The chain employs TRBV5-1 and TRBJ2-2; D may be TRBD2 (6 bases). From germline, CDR1 is SGHRS and CDR2 YFSETQ. V lost 0 bases, J lost 7 bases, and 13 bases lay in between. This CDR3 has 15 amino acids. The CDR3 loop is CASSLAGTAGGELFF. The CDR3 nucleotides read TGCGCCAGCAGCTTGGCCGGGACTGCCGGCGGGGAGCTGTTTTTT.

This chain uses TRBV9 with TRBJ1-1; D may be TRBD1 (5 bases). Germline V CDR1 and CDR2: SGDLS, YYNGEE. CDR3 length: 15 residues. Between the trimmed V and J ends, which lost 6 bases and 0 bases, there was a span of 15 bases. Here the CDR3 reads CASTLGEGLNTEAFF. CDR3 sequence (DNA): TGTGCCAGCACCCTAGGGGAGGGCCTGAACACTGAAGCTTTCTTT.

The chain is built from TRBV13 and TRBJ2-3; TRBD1 aligns across 7 bases. The CDR3 contains 16 residues. V lost 5 bases to trimming and J lost 1 base; unmatched junction nucleotides: 9. Looked up from germline, CDR1 is PRHDT and CDR2 is FYEKMQ (reference sequence). The CDR3 reads CASSPRQGRGTDTQYF. The CDR3 DNA sequence: TGTGCCAGCAGCCCGCGACAGGGACGAGGCACAGATACGCAGTATTTT.

This clone was seen ten or more times. The genes are TRBV30 and TRBJ1-5; 7 bases line up with TRBD1. V shed 6 bases, J shed 2 bases, and the junction held 16 bases outside the gene matches. Germline V gene data show CDR1 as GTSNPN and CDR2 as SVGIG (reference sequence). The CDR3 extends over 17 amino acids. For the CDR3, the DNA is TGTGCCTGCACGGGGGCAGGGGGGGTGATTGGCAATCAGCCCCAGCATTTT. Translated, it gives CACTGAGGVIGNQPQHF.

The rearrangement uses TRBV2 and TRBJ2-1; D may be TRBD2 (6 bases). The CDR3 totals 17 residues. The ends were cut back, 2 bases at V and 0 bases at J, with 14 bases in the middle. CDR1 SNHLY and CDR2 FYNNEI come from the germline V gene. CDR3 DNA sequence: TGTGCCAGCAGTGAACGGTCAGGGAGGACCTCCTACAATGAGCAGTTCTTC. This gives the protein CASSERSGRTSYNEQFF.

This clone was seen a handful of times. The rearrangement uses TRBV30 and TRBJ2-3; no clear D. V was shortened by 0 bases and J by 4 bases, with 14 bases between the two germline ends. Germline values: CDR1 GTSNPN, CDR2 SVGIG (reference sequence). This CDR3 has 15 amino acids. The CDR3 spells CAWSVAASPPDTQYF. The CDR3 bases are TGTGCCTGGAGTGTGGCGGCAAGCCCCCCAGATACGCAGTATTTT.

This clone was recorded a few times. The chain is built from TRBV29-1 and TRBJ2-1; 8 positions agree with TRBD2. The CDR3 length is 13 residues. Germline V gene sequence: CDR1 SQVTM, CDR2 ANQGSEA. Trimming at V came to 7 bases and at J to 2 bases, leaving 4 bases not matched to a gene. The CDR3 reads CSGGLATYNEQFF. CDR3 coding DNA: TGCAGCGGCGGACTAGCTACCTACAATGAGCAGTTCTTC.

This clone was seen more than once but under ten times. The chain's CDR3 is CSVGAAEAFF. DNA for the CDR3: TGCAGCGTTGGCGCGGCTGAAGCTTTCTTT. The chain has TRBV29-1 and TRBJ1-1, with D uncertain. The V and J ends lost 4 bases and 6 bases respectively, with 6 bases between them. This CDR3 contains 10 residues. Germline CDR1 is SQVTM and CDR2 is ANQGSEA.

There are many counts of this clone. This sequence joins TRBV12-2 and TRBJ2-3; TRBD2 reflects the table's D call only, with no check against the DNA. TRBV12-2 is described as a pseudogene. This CDR3 has 14 amino acids. The CDR3 is CASRFVDSTDTQYF. The CDR3 DNA reads as TGTGCAAGTCGCTTCGTAGACTCCACAGATACGCAGTATTTT.

This clone has just a few counts. This rearrangement joins TRBV5-6 to TRBJ2-5; D is undetermined. Per the germline V gene, CDR1 is SGHDT and CDR2 is YYEEEE. Trimming took off 4 bases at V and 1 base at J, with 5 bases between the two ends. CDR3 length: 12 residues. The CDR3 is CASSGGQETQYF. CDR3 bases: TGTGCCAGCAGCGGTGGCCAAGAGACCCAGTACTTC.

This clone has only a few counts. Within the sample, other DNA sequences also encode this same CDR3. The J gene is TRBJ2-3, the V gene TRBV5-1; D is undetermined. The CDR3 has 14 amino acids. Trimming removed 0 bases at V and 1 base at J, with 6 bases between. Germline V gene sequence: CDR1 SGHRS, CDR2 YFSETQ. CDR3 loop: CASSLGLRTDTQYF. The CDR3 region has the DNA TGCGCCAGCAGCTTGGGACTCCGCACAGATACGCAGTATTTT. The full variable domain, rest sourced from reference TRBV5-1 and TRBJ2-3, is KAGVTQTPRYLIKTRGQQVTLSCSPISGHRSVSWYQQTPGQGLQFLFEYFSETQRNKGNFPGRFSGRQFSNSRSEMNVSTLELGDSALYLCASSLGLRTDTQYFGPGTRLTVL.

J is TRBJ2-5 and V is TRBV7-2; D unresolved. This CDR3 contains 13 residues. Germline V lookup: CDR1 SGHTA, CDR2 FQGNSA. Trimming pared 4 bases from V and 3 bases from J, leaving 9 bases between. The CDR3 spells CASSSLIKETQYF. The CDR3 DNA follows: TGTGCCAGCAGCTCGCTCATAAAAGAGACCCAGTACTTC.